The next 29 T cell receptor beta chains were all read from a single sample in a study of T cell changes during pregnancy in multiple sclerosis. Sequencing was performed with immunoSEQ multiplex PCR; in TCRdb, only in-frame clones are kept and a portion is missing. The repertoire has some 100,000 clones, about 91% of them found once; the top ten carry 2.5% to 4%. Sequenced material: peripheral blood, taken in the second trimester of pregnancy. The source of these receptors is a female donor with multiple sclerosis, enrolled in a pregnancy study.

V is TRBV19 and J is TRBJ2-1, with D possibly TRBD1 on 6 matching bases. This CDR3 has 14 amino acids. Trimming left V 0 bases short and J 9 bases short, with 12 bases between. The germline V gene encodes CDR1 LNHDA and CDR2 SQIVND (reference sequence). As DNA, the CDR3 is TGTGCCAGTAGTATAGATCCGAGAGGGGGTGAGCAGTTCTTC. Translation gives CASSIDPRGGEQFF.

A word on this clone: A read error may account for a junction end that differs from germline. The CDR3 DNA reads as TGTGCCAGCAGGGAAGGTATAGGACAGGGCGACACCGGGGAGCTGTTTTTT. Residues: CASREGIGQGDTGELFF. V gene TRBV2 combines with J gene TRBJ2-2, with 8 bases matching TRBD1. The CDR3 covers 17 residues. Germline loops: CDR1 SNHLY, CDR2 FYNNEI.

The V call is TRBV5-8, the J call TRBJ2-6; TRBD2 might be the D (7 bases). Germline CDR1 and CDR2: SGHTS and YDEGEE. The CDR3 is 17 residues long. V lost 0 bases to trimming and J lost 3 bases, with 13 bases between them. CDR3 amino acids: CASSLVLGGRGANVLTF. The CDR3, as DNA: TGTGCCAGCAGCTTGGTATTGGGGGGGCGTGGGGCCAACGTCCTGACTTTC.

V is TRBV27 and J is TRBJ1-5; D remains ambiguous. The CDR3 runs to 13 residues. V was trimmed by 2 bases and J by 9 bases, leaving 11 bases between them. Germline values: CDR1 MNHEY, CDR2 SMNVEV (reference sequence). CDR3: CASSLNRGRPQHF. The DNA for the CDR3 is TGTGCCAGCAGTTTAAACCGGGGAAGGCCCCAGCATTTT.

J is TRBJ2-1 and V is TRBV28; tentatively, D is TRBD2 (5 bases). The CDR3 is 15 amino acids. Deletions cut 7 bases from V and 2 bases from J, with 15 bases between. Germline V gives CDR1 MDHEN, CDR2 SYDVKM. The CDR3 bases are TGTGCCAGCACTTGGGATAGCGCAACCTACAATGAGCAGTTCTTC. It yields the protein CASTWDSATYNEQFF. The full variable domain, completed using reference TRBV28 and TRBJ2-1, is DVKVTQSSRYLVKRTGEKVFLECVQDMDHENMFWYRQDPGLGLRLIYFSYDVKMKEKGDIPEGYSVSREKKERFSLILESASTNQTSMYLCASTWDSATYNEQFFGPGTRLTVL.

The chain is built from TRBV5-6 and TRBJ2-3; 10 nucleotides align to TRBD2. CDR1 and CDR2 from the germline V gene are SGHDT and YYEEEE. The CDR3 has 14 amino acids. The ends lost 3 bases at V and 12 bases at J; junction bases unmatched: 10. The CDR3 DNA is TGTGCCAGCAGCTCCGTTAGCGGGAGGCCTTACCAGTATTTT. Amino acids: CASSSVSGRPYQYF.

As to this clone: Other DNA sequences of this sample code for an identical CDR3. The chain is built from TRBV28 and TRBJ2-2; D unclear. Germline assignment: CDR1 MDHEN and CDR2 SYDVKM. This CDR3 spans 13 amino acids. Deletions cut 2 bases from V and 6 bases from J, with 7 bases between. For the CDR3, the DNA is TGTGCCAGCAGTTTAGGCCCCGCCGGGGAGCTGTTTTTT. Its protein is CASSLGPAGELFF.

The V call is TRBV30, the J call TRBJ2-1; tentative D call: TRBD2 (8 bases). CDR1 is GTSNPN, CDR2 SVGIG, per germline (reference sequence). The length of the CDR3 is 14 residues. Trimming cost V 0 bases and J 7 bases, with 13 bases left between them. The CDR3: CAWSVGRGRNEQFF. The CDR3 bases are TGTGCCTGGAGTGTCGGGAGGGGGCGGAATGAGCAGTTCTTC.

This clone was picked up one time. The chain uses TRBV30 and TRBJ2-5, with 9 bases that match TRBD2. Germline trimming cut 0 bases from V and 0 bases from J; bases unmatched to any gene: 5. The germline CDR1 and CDR2 sequences are GTSNPN and SVGIG (reference sequence). This CDR3 contains 16 residues. CDR3 coding DNA: TGTGCCTGGAGTGTAGGCAGCGGGAGGTACCAAGAGACCCAGTACTTC. This codes for CAWSVGSGRYQETQYF.

This clone was found once. The genes are TRBV30 and TRBJ1-1, with 7 bases lining up with TRBD1. V shed 7 bases, J shed 3 bases, and the junction held 20 bases outside the gene matches. The CDR3 has 17 residues. Germline V gene sequence: CDR1 GTSNPN, CDR2 SVGIG (reference sequence). The CDR3 protein is CALTGGRGSKGDTEAFF. The CDR3 DNA reads TGTGCCTTAACTGGGGGCAGGGGGAGCAAAGGCGACACTGAAGCTTTCTTT.

The V and J genes are TRBV30 and TRBJ2-1, with 9 bases fitting TRBD1. Germline V lookup: CDR1 GTSNPN, CDR2 SVGIG (reference sequence). Unmatched junction bases numbered 4, after V lost 7 bases and J lost 6 bases. This CDR3 has 12 amino acids. CDR3 DNA: TGTGCCTCTACGACAGGGGGCAATGAGCAGTTCTTC. The encoded protein is CASTTGGNEQFF. Together with reference TRBV30 and TRBJ2-1, the CDR3 gives the full variable domain: SQTIHQWPATLVQPVGSPLSLECTVEGTSNPNLYWYRQAAGRGLQLLFYSVGIGQISSEVPQNLSASRPQDRQFILSSKKLLLSDSGFYLCASTTGGNEQFFGPGTRLTVL.

This sequence joins TRBV28 and TRBJ1-4, with TRBD1 matching 7 bases. This CDR3 region has 15 residues. Per germline, CDR1 MDHEN and CDR2 SYDVKM. The V gene end was trimmed by 5 bases and the J gene end by 3 bases; junction bases not matched to a gene: 6. This CDR3 reads CASSTRQGANEKLFF. CDR3 nucleotides: TGTGCCAGCAGTACCCGACAGGGTGCTAATGAAAAACTGTTTTTT.

This chain joins TRBV15 and TRBJ2-5; 13 positions match TRBD2. The trim removed 4 bases at V and 0 bases at J, leaving 8 bases unmatched. The CDR3 contains 18 residues. Per the germline V gene, CDR1 is LNHNV and CDR2 is YYDKDF (reference sequence). CDR3: CATSKGFGLAGDQETQYF. The CDR3 DNA is TGTGCCACCAGCAAAGGATTCGGACTAGCGGGGGACCAAGAGACCCAGTACTTC. Complete variable domain (other parts from reference TRBV15 and TRBJ2-5): DAMVIQNPRYQVTQFGKPVTLSCSQTLNHNVMYWYQQKSSQAPKLLFHYYDKDFNNEADTPDNFQSRRPNTSFCFLDIRSPGLGDTAMYLCATSKGFGLAGDQETQYFGPGTRLLVL.

The V gene is TRBV4-2, the J gene TRBJ2-1, with a possible D match to TRBD1 (6 bases). Trimming stripped 0 bases from V and 10 bases from J, with 19 bases between. This CDR3 is 16 amino acids long. CDR1 is LGHNA and CDR2 is YNFKEQ in the germline V gene. The CDR3 sequence is CASSQDLTTGLREQFF. The CDR3 DNA reads TGTGCCAGCAGCCAAGATCTAACAACAGGGCTTAGAGAGCAGTTCTTC.

This rearrangement joins TRBV6-1 to TRBJ1-1; 7 bases map to TRBD1. This CDR3 is 14 amino acids long. Germline trimming cut 6 bases from V and 1 base from J; bases unmatched to any gene: 5. Germline V gene sequence: CDR1 MNHNS, CDR2 SASEGT. CDR3 sequence: CASSLGQTNTEAFF. Here the CDR3 DNA reads TGTGCCAGCAGCCTGGGACAGACGAACACTGAAGCTTTCTTT.

J is TRBJ2-7 and V is TRBV9, with no clear D. This CDR3 is 14 amino acids long. V lost 4 bases to trimming and J lost 0 bases, with 11 bases between them. Germline V gene data show CDR1 as SGDLS and CDR2 as YYNGEE. CDR3 region: CASSREVGSYEQYF. The CDR3 nucleotides read TGTGCCAGCAGCCGCGAGGTAGGCTCCTACGAGCAGTACTTC.

V gene TRBV7-2 combines with J gene TRBJ1-5, with no clear D. This CDR3 has 14 residues. Germline CDR1 reads SGHTA; CDR2 reads FQGNSA. V dropped 3 bases and J dropped 0 bases, with 6 bases sitting between them. CDR3 in DNA: TGTGCCAGCAGCTTCTCCTATAGCAATCAGCCCCAGCATTTT. It specifies CASSFSYSNQPQHF.

CDR3 loop: CASSLRGNRDGNNEQFF. DNA of the CDR3: TGCGCCAGCAGCTTGCGAGGGAATAGGGATGGGAACAATGAGCAGTTCTTC. V and J are TRBV5-1 and TRBJ2-1, with D possibly being TRBD2 (5 bases). The length of the CDR3 is 17 residues. Per the germline V gene, CDR1 is SGHRS and CDR2 is YFSETQ. Trimming left V 1 base short and J 5 bases short, with 19 bases between.

The chain combines TRBV18 with TRBJ1-5; D uncertain. The CDR3 is 12 residues long. The germline gives CDR1 KGHSH, CDR2 LQKENI. V lost 6 bases and J lost 4, with 7 bases in between. CDR3 residues: CASSLPNQPQHF. The CDR3 DNA follows: TGTGCCAGCTCTCTACCGAATCAGCCCCAGCATTTT.

In DNA form, the CDR3 reads TGTGCCAGTTCGGATAGCGGGAGGTTGTACGAGCAGTACTTC. It encodes CASSDSGRLYEQYF. V gene TRBV19 combines with J gene TRBJ2-7, with 10 bases matching TRBD2. Losses at the gene ends were 8 bases for V and 4 bases for J; bases not matched to a gene: 8. CDR3 size: 14 residues. CDR1 is LNHDA and CDR2 is SQIVND in the germline V gene (reference sequence). Together with reference TRBV19 and TRBJ2-7, the CDR3 gives the full variable domain: DGGITQSPKYLFRKEGQNVTLSCEQNLNHDAMYWYRQDPGQGLRLIYYSQIVNDFQKGDIAEGYSVSREKKESFPLTVTSAQKNPTAFYLCASSDSGRLYEQYFGPGTRLTVT.

V is TRBV19 and J is TRBJ1-5; D uncertain. The germline V gene has CDR1 LNHDA and CDR2 SQIVND (reference sequence). The CDR3 contains 17 residues. V was clipped by 6 bases and J by 1 base, with 19 bases between them. CDR3 sequence reads: CASRSHAGLSSNQPQHF. In DNA, the CDR3 is TGTGCCAGTAGATCACATGCAGGACTTTCGAGCAATCAGCCCCAGCATTTT.

This chain uses TRBV27 with TRBJ2-5; D is ambiguous. With 3 bases removed from V and 3 bases from J, the gap between germline ends came to 11 bases. The CDR3 loop spans 14 amino acids. Germline-derived CDR1 and CDR2 are MNHEY and SMNVEV (reference sequence). The DNA for the CDR3 is TGTGCCAGCAGTTTCATAAGCGCGAAAGAGACCCAGTACTTC. This gives the protein CASSFISAKETQYF.

The chain has TRBV6-5 and TRBJ2-7; perhaps TRBD1 as D (6 bases). CDR1 and CDR2 (germline): MNHEY, SVGAGI. Trimming left V 2 bases short and J 3 bases short, with 11 bases between. This CDR3 region has 14 residues. CDR3 nucleotide sequence: TGTGCCAGCAGTTACCGCGGACAGATCTACGAGCAGTACTTC. This gives the protein CASSYRGQIYEQYF.

The chain combines TRBV7-8 with TRBJ2-1; 7 bases are a match to TRBD2. Germline V CDR1 and CDR2: SGHVS, FQNEAQ. CDR3 length: 16 amino acids. With V trimmed by 5 bases and J by 4 bases, 11 bases remained unmatched. CDR3 residues: CASSLRASGMYNEQFF. Written as DNA, the CDR3 is TGTGCCAGCAGCCTACGAGCTAGCGGAATGTACAATGAGCAGTTCTTC.

With regard to this clone: At one boundary the junction diverges from the germline segment, which might be a read error. This chain joins TRBV7-7 and TRBJ2-2; maybe TRBD2 (5 bases). CDR3 length: 14 amino acids. Germline CDR1 reads SSHAT; CDR2 reads FNYEAQ (reference sequence). CDR3 residues: CASSFSSTGGELFF. The DNA for the CDR3 is TGTGCTAGCAGCTTTTCTAGCACGGGCGGGGAGCTGTTTTTT.

This rearrangement joins TRBV30 to TRBJ2-5; D call uncertain. Germline lookup yields CDR1 GTSNPN and CDR2 SVGIG (reference sequence). Trimming stripped 3 bases from V and 1 base from J, with 6 bases between. This CDR3 spans 12 amino acids. CDR3 amino acids: CAWRVGQETQYF. CDR3 DNA sequence: TGTGCCTGGAGGGTCGGCCAAGAGACCCAGTACTTC. Supplemented by reference TRBV30 and TRBJ2-5, the full variable domain reads SQTIHQWPATLVQPVGSPLSLECTVEGTSNPNLYWYRQAAGRGLQLLFYSVGIGQISSEVPQNLSASRPQDRQFILSSKKLLLSDSGFYLCAWRVGQETQYFGPGTRLLVL.

The chain is built from TRBV5-1 and TRBJ2-1; 7 bases match TRBD1. This CDR3 spans 12 amino acids. V gave up 1 base and J gave up 8 bases; unmatched junction bases: 0. The germline V gene has CDR1 SGHRS and CDR2 YFSETQ. The CDR3 protein is CASSLTGDEQFF. The CDR3 DNA reads as TGCGCCAGCAGCTTGACAGGGGATGAGCAGTTCTTC.

Regarding this clone: Other nucleotide sequences in the sample specify the same CDR3. V and J are TRBV29-1 and TRBJ2-1; D possibly corresponds to TRBD2 (6 bases). The CDR3 consists of 13 residues. The germline CDR1 and CDR2 sequences are SQVTM and ANQGSEA. Trimming took off 3 bases at V and 0 bases at J, with 6 bases between the two ends. In nucleotides, the CDR3 is TGCAGCGTTGACGGGAGCTCCTACAATGAGCAGTTCTTC. It translates to CSVDGSSYNEQFF.

The gene calls are TRBV9 and TRBJ2-1, with 13 bases identical to TRBD2. Looked up from germline, CDR1 is SGDLS and CDR2 is YYNGEE. V shed 3 bases and J 6 bases; nucleotides not matched to a gene: 3. The CDR3 consists of 15 residues. The CDR3 coding sequence is TGTGCCAGCAGCGGGACTAGCGGGAGTAGCAATGAGCAGTTCTTC. Protein: CASSGTSGSSNEQFF.